The 21 T cell receptor beta chains given below trace back to one sample, sequenced in a study of T-cell reconstitution after alpha-beta-depleted transplantation in children (dated by TCRdb to 2015 to 2016). Receptor libraries were prepared by PCR. The run used an Illumina HiSeq 2500. TCR library preparation used molecular barcoding, with unique molecular identifiers applied to normalize quantification of the TCRbeta repertoire. TCRdb's own reprocessing of the public reads used fastp at Q25 and MiXCR and kept productive beta chains. A single entry per CDR3 protein holds the most common genes and DNA from its merged rows. The sample table lists about 830,000 distinct CDR3 sequences, less than 20% of them with a count of one. The ten largest clones represent 5% of the sample. According to the study, the label for this sample's treatment or condition signals: allogeneic hematopoietic cell transplantation with graft depleted of TCRalphabeta T cells and CD19 B cells.

This material consisted of PBMCs, mostly from graft donor cells, taken 360 days after TCRalphabeta/CD19-depleted stem cell transplant. The receptors derive from a male patient younger than 18 who had a stem cell transplant for acute lymphoblastic leukemia, so the T cells may come from the graft donor.

This clonotype was picked up a small number of times. The chain has TRBV15 and TRBJ2-1; D remains unclear. The V end was cut by 1 base, the J end by 8 bases, with 12 bases between. CDR3 size: 14 residues. Germline CDR1 and CDR2: LNHNV and YYDKDF (reference sequence). CDR3 nucleotide sequence: TGTGCCACCAGCAGAGGCCCGGAGTGGGATGAGCAGTTCTTC. This codes for CATSRGPEWDEQFF.

The genes are TRBV5-1 and TRBJ2-3; TRBD1 matches at 8 bases. V was pared by 4 bases and J by 3 bases, with 22 bases of the junction left unmatched. The germline V gene encodes CDR1 SGHRS and CDR2 YFSETQ. This CDR3 has 20 residues. The CDR3 DNA reads TGCGCCAGCAGCCTTTGGGGGGACAGGCTCCGGCGTTGGAGTACAGATACGCAGTATTTT. Encoded protein: CASSLWGDRLRRWSTDTQYF.

V and J are TRBV20-1 and TRBJ2-7; D unclear. Germline V CDR1 and CDR2: DFQATT, SNEGSKA (reference sequence). The CDR3 spans 13 residues. Between the trimmed V and J ends, which lost 3 bases and 0 bases, there was a span of 9 bases. CDR3 region: CSASSPRSYEQYF. CDR3 DNA: TGCAGTGCTAGCTCTCCTCGCTCCTACGAGCAGTACTTC.

The genes are TRBV27 and TRBJ1-5; possibly TRBD1 for D (5 bases). Trimming removed 6 bases from V and 0 bases from J, with 12 bases in between. The germline V gene has CDR1 MNHEY and CDR2 SMNVEV (reference sequence). The length of the CDR3 is 15 residues. As DNA, the CDR3 is TGTGCCAGCAGCCCTCTGGGGACTAGCAATCAGCCCCAGCATTTT. It encodes CASSPLGTSNQPQHF.

The sample holds a few counts of this clonotype. The chain recombines TRBV12-3 or TRBV12-4 with TRBJ2-7; 10 bases align to TRBD1. Trimming at V came to 1 base and at J to 3 bases, leaving 3 bases not matched to a gene. The CDR3 totals 15 residues. The CDR3 DNA reads TGTGCCAGCAGTTTAGGCGGGACAGGGGACTACGAGCAGTACTTC. This gives the protein CASSLGGTGDYEQYF.

This sequence joins TRBV29-1 and TRBJ2-7; no reliable D call. This CDR3 region has 12 residues. The V gene lost 6 bases and the J gene lost 3 bases, with 12 bases spanning the gap. The V gene's germline CDR1 is SQVTM and CDR2 ANQGSEA. The CDR3 sequence: CSVSTANYEQYF. DNA for the CDR3: TGCAGCGTATCAACGGCAAACTACGAGCAGTACTTC.

This clonotype was picked up many times. The rearrangement joins TRBV5-1 to TRBJ2-2, with 7 bases fitting TRBD2. Unmatched junction bases numbered 7, after V lost 7 bases and J lost 1 base. The CDR3 runs 15 residues. CDR1 is SGHRS and CDR2 is YFSETQ in the germline V gene. DNA for the CDR3: TGCGCCAGCTCCACTGAGCGGGAGAACACCGGGGAGCTGTTTTTT. Amino acid sequence: CASSTERENTGELFF.

This clonotype was detected only a few times. The rearrangement links TRBV29-1 to TRBJ2-3; D remains unclear. With 5 bases removed from V and 3 bases from J, the gap between germline ends came to 9 bases. Germline V CDR1 and CDR2: SQVTM, ANQGSEA. The CDR3 length is 12 residues. The CDR3: CSVNELTDTQYF. The CDR3 DNA reads TGCAGCGTTAACGAGTTAACAGATACGCAGTATTTT.

This clonotype has only a few counts. The gene calls are TRBV15 and TRBJ2-5; D perhaps matches TRBD2 (5 bases). Germline V gene sequence: CDR1 LNHNV, CDR2 YYDKDF (reference sequence). V was trimmed by 5 bases and J by 4 bases, leaving 17 bases between them. The CDR3 has 15 amino acids. CDR3 amino acids: CATSLRTARGETQYF. The CDR3 coding sequence is TGTGCCACCAGCCTCCGGACGGCCCGGGGAGAGACCCAGTACTTC. Complete variable domain (other parts from reference TRBV15 and TRBJ2-5): DAMVIQNPRYQVTQFGKPVTLSCSQTLNHNVMYWYQQKSSQAPKLLFHYYDKDFNNEADTPDNFQSRRPNTSFCFLDIRSPGLGDTAMYLCATSLRTARGETQYFGPGTRLLVL.

V usage is TRBV12-3 or TRBV12-4 and J usage is TRBJ1-4, with D unresolved. The CDR3 consists of 15 residues. V lost 6 bases and J 5 bases, leaving 16 bases between the germline ends. The CDR3 DNA sequence: TGTGCCAGCAGCCCCCGCAGGATCGGGAATGAAAAACTGTTTTTT. Its translation is CASSPRRIGNEKLFF.

This clonotype was seen at least ten times. The chain links TRBV10-2 to TRBJ1-2, with 8 bases identical to TRBD1. Germline trimming cut 6 bases from V and 4 bases from J; bases unmatched to any gene: 4. In germline, CDR1 is WSHSY, CDR2 SAAADI. The CDR3 is 13 amino acids. This chain's CDR3 is CASRDTGGYGYTF. The DNA of the CDR3 is TGCGCCAGCAGGGATACAGGGGGCTATGGCTACACCTTC.

This chain joins TRBV25-1 and TRBJ2-3; a weak D match, TRBD1 (5 bases). Trimming removed 1 base from V and 3 bases from J, with 14 bases in between. The CDR3 covers 16 residues. Germline values: CDR1 MGHDK, CDR2 SYGVNS. In DNA, the CDR3 is TGTGCCAGCAGTGAATTGGGCAGGGAATGGACAGATACGCAGTATTTT. Translation gives CASSELGREWTDTQYF. Using reference TRBV25-1 and TRBJ2-3 for the parts outside the CDR3, the full variable domain is EADIYQTPRYLVIGTGKKITLECSQTMGHDKMYWYQQDPGMELHLIHYSYGVNSTEKGDLSSESTVSRIRTEHFPLTLESARPSHTSQYLCASSELGREWTDTQYFGPGTRLTVL.

The CDR3 loop reads CSVVPRGRGTDTQYF. For the CDR3, the DNA is TGCAGCGTTGTGCCCAGGGGGCGCGGCACAGATACGCAGTATTTT. The chain joins TRBV29-1 to TRBJ2-3, with 8 positions matching TRBD1. The J segment lost 1 base and the V segment lost 4 bases, leaving 7 bases of the junction unmatched. Germline lookup yields CDR1 SQVTM and CDR2 ANQGSEA. The CDR3 is made up of 15 amino acids.

On this clonotype: At one of its ends the junction is not consistent with the germline gene, which may arise from a read error. J is TRBJ1-2 and V is TRBV9, with 7 bases lining up with TRBD1. The CDR3 runs to 15 residues. CDR1 and CDR2 (germline): SGDLS, YYNGEE. The CDR3 loop reads CASSVDTGALYGYTF. The DNA of the CDR3 is TGTGCCAGCAGCGTAGATACAGGGGCCCTGTATGGCTACACTTTC.

The V and J genes are TRBV5-1 and TRBJ1-2; 8 bases are shared with TRBD1. The germline V gene encodes CDR1 SGHRS and CDR2 YFSETQ. CDR3 size: 17 residues. The ends lost 4 bases at V and 1 base at J; junction bases unmatched: 12. This chain's CDR3 is CASSPGQVGAFNYGYTF. The CDR3 bases are TGCGCCAGCAGCCCGGGACAGGTGGGGGCGTTTAACTATGGCTACACCTTC. Full variable domain (outside the CDR3, taken from reference TRBV5-1 and TRBJ1-2): KAGVTQTPRYLIKTRGQQVTLSCSPISGHRSVSWYQQTPGQGLQFLFEYFSETQRNKGNFPGRFSGRQFSNSRSEMNVSTLELGDSALYLCASSPGQVGAFNYGYTFGSGTRLTVV.

The CDR3 region has the DNA TGTGCCAGCAGCGCATCCGGGACAGACTCCTACGAGCAGTACTTC. Translated, it gives CASSASGTDSYEQYF. The J gene is TRBJ2-7, the V gene TRBV7-3; 7 nucleotides line up with TRBD1. Germline values: CDR1 SGHTA, CDR2 FQGTGA. V shed 5 bases, J shed 0 bases, and the junction held 7 bases outside the gene matches. The CDR3 loop spans 15 amino acids.

The sample holds a few counts of this clonotype. The chain combines TRBV24-1 with TRBJ2-2, with TRBD1 identical over 11 bases. The germline V gene encodes CDR1 KGHDR and CDR2 SFDVKD. The CDR3 is made up of 16 amino acids. J lost 3 bases, V lost 4 bases, and 3 bases had no gene match. The CDR3 region is CATSDRDRGDTGELFF. DNA of the CDR3: TGTGCCACCAGTGACCGGGACAGGGGGGACACCGGGGAGCTGTTTTTT.

The CDR3 nucleotides are TGTGCCAGCAGTTTTGGGGGTGGGCCCTTGGGGCAGTTCTTC. Its translation: CASSFGGGPLGQFF. This rearrangement joins TRBV12-3 or TRBV12-4 to TRBJ2-1; D is perhaps TRBD1 or TRBD2 (5 bases each). The CDR3 sequence is 14 residues long. The V end was cut by 3 bases, the J end by 12 bases, with 18 bases between.

The table lists this clonotype with a count of one. V usage is TRBV25-1 and J usage is TRBJ1-2; D is uncertain. Trimming shortened V by 8 bases and J by 6 bases, and 7 bases separated the two germline ends. Looked up from germline, CDR1 is MGHDK and CDR2 is SYGVNS. The CDR3 runs 10 residues. CDR3 coding DNA: TGTGCCAGCGAGTTAAATGGCTACACCTTC. Translated, it gives CASELNGYTF.

This clonotype was seen at least ten times. The rearrangement links TRBV7-9 to TRBJ2-3; D is tentatively TRBD1 or TRBD2 (6 bases each). The germline gives CDR1 SEHNR, CDR2 FQNEAQ (reference sequence). V lost 7 bases and J lost 2, with 13 bases in between. The CDR3 is made up of 14 amino acids. CDR3 protein: CASNLRGVTDTQYF. Here the CDR3 DNA reads TGTGCCAGCAACCTTAGGGGGGTCACAGATACGCAGTATTTT.

The gene calls are TRBV20-1 and TRBJ1-3; 9 bases are shared with TRBD1. The V segment lost 6 bases and the J segment 0 bases; nucleotides outside the gene matches: 12. The CDR3 contains 17 residues. CDR1 and CDR2 (germline): DFQATT, SNEGSKA (reference sequence). CDR3 sequence reads: CSAPGTGKTYSGNTIYF. CDR3 in DNA: TGCAGTGCGCCCGGGACAGGGAAGACCTACTCTGGAAACACCATATATTTT.